This T cell receptor beta chain was captured by sequencing in a study of glioma-infiltrating T cells. Study-level information: Blood libraries targeted about 4.5- to 11-fold coverage of roughly 1 million T cells.

Amplification of TCR alpha and beta CDR3 regions from RNA used iRepertoire nested multiplex PCR. MiXCR, run by TCRdb on the multiplex PCR reads, gives a single entry per CDR3 protein. Of 400,000 or so distinct CDR3 sequences detected, around 45% appear once; the ten largest clones hold more than 10%. This clonotype was counted many times. CDR1 is MDHEN and CDR2 is SYDVKM in the germline V gene. The V segment lost 3 bases and the J segment 4 bases; nucleotides outside the gene matches: 5. This CDR3 contains 15 residues. Sequenced material: glioma tissue, nonneoplastic brain tissue, or PBMCs (not recorded which). The V call is TRBV28, the J call TRBJ2-3; 9 bases line up with TRBD2. The receptor was derived from a human donor with low-grade glioma or glioblastoma, undergoing nonglioma brain surgery, or in good health (not recorded which). The CDR3 bases are TGTGCCAGCAGTTTGGCGCGGGAGGGCCCAGATACGCAGTATTTT. This translates into CASSLAREGPDTQYF.